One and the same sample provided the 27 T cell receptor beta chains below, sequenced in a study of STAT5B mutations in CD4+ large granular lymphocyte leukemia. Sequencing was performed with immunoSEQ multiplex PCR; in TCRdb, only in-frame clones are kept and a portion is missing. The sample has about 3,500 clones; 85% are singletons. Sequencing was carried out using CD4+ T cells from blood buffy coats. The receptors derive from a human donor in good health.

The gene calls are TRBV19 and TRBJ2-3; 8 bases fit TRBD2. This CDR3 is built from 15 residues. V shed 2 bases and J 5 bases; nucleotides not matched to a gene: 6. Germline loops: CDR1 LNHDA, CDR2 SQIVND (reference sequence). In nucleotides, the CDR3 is TGTGCCAGTAGTATACCTCTAGCGGGCGGAGATACGCAGTATTTT. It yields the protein CASSIPLAGGDTQYF.

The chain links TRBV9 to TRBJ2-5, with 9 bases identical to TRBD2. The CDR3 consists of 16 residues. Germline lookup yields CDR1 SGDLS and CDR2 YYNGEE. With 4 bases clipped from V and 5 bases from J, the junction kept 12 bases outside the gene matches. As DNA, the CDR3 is TGTGCCAGCAGCCCAATAGCGGGAGCGGAAAGGGAGACCCAGTACTTC. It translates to CASSPIAGAERETQYF.

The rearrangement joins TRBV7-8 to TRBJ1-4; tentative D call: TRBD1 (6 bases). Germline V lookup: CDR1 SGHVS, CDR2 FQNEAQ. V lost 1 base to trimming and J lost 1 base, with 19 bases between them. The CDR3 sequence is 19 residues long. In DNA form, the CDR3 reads TGTGCCAGCAGCTTAGAGGAGACAGGTCGAGGGGTAACTAATGAAAAACTGTTTTTT. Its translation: CASSLEETGRGVTNEKLFF.

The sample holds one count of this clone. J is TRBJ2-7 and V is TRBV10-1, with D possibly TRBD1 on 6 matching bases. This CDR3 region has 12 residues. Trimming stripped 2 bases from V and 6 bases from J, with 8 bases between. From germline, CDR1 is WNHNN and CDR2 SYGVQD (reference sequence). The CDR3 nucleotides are TGCGCCAGCAGTGAGGTGACAGGCGAGCAGTACTTC. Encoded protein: CASSEVTGEQYF.

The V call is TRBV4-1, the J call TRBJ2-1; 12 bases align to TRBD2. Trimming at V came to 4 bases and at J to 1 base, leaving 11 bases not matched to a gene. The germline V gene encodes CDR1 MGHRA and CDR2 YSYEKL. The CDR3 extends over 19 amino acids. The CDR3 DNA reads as TGCGCCAGCAGCCCTTCCCCCCTTACTAGCGGGAGGTCCTACAATGAGCAGTTCTTC. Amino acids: CASSPSPLTSGRSYNEQFF.

This CDR3 reads CASSLDGANSYEQYF. DNA for the CDR3: TGTGCCAGCAGCTTAGACGGGGCTAATTCCTACGAGCAGTACTTC. This chain connects TRBV7-9 to TRBJ2-7; D might be TRBD1 or TRBD2, each matching 5 bases. The CDR3 sequence is 15 residues long. V dropped 1 base and J dropped 1 base, with 11 bases sitting between them. Germline assignment: CDR1 SEHNR and CDR2 FQNEAQ (reference sequence). The full variable domain, with the rest looked up from reference TRBV7-9 and TRBJ2-7, is DTGVSQNPRHKITKRGQNVTFRCDPISEHNRLYWYRQTLGQGPEFLTYFQNEAQLEKSRLLSDRFSAERPKGSFSTLEIQRTEQGDSAMYLCASSLDGANSYEQYFGPGTRLTVT.

The CDR3 protein is CASSSPMGGATNEKLFF. CDR3 bases: TGTGCCAGCAGTTCACCTATGGGCGGCGCAACTAATGAAAAACTGTTTTTT. The chain carries TRBV7-2 and TRBJ1-4, with D hard to call. The CDR3 contains 17 residues. The germline V and J ends were trimmed by 6 bases and 0 bases, with 17 bases remaining between them. Germline CDR1 reads SGHTA; CDR2 reads FQGNSA.

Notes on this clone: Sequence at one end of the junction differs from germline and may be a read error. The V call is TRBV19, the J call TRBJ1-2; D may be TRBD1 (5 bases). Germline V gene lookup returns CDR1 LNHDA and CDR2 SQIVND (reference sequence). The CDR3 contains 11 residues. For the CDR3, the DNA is TGTGCCAGTAGTCCAGGGCCCGCGATTGCCTTC. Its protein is CASSPGPAIAF.

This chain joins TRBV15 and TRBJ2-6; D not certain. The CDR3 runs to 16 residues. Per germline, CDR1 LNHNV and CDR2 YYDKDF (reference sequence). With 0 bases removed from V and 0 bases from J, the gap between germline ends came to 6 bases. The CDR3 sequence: CATSRDKGSGANVLTF. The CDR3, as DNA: TGTGCCACCAGCAGAGATAAGGGCTCTGGGGCCAACGTCCTGACTTTC.

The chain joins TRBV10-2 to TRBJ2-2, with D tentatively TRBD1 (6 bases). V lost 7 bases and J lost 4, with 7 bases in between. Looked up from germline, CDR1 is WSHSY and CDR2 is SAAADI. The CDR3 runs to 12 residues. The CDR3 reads CASTRGTGELFF. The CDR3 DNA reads TGCGCCAGCACCAGGGGCACCGGGGAGCTGTTTTTT.

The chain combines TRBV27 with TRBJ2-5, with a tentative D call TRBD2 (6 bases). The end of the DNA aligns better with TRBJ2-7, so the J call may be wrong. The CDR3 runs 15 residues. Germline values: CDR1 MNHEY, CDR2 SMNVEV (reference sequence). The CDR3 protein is CASSTGRESSYEQYF. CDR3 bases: TGTGCCAGCAGCACCGGACGGGAGAGCTCCTACGAGCAGTACTTC.

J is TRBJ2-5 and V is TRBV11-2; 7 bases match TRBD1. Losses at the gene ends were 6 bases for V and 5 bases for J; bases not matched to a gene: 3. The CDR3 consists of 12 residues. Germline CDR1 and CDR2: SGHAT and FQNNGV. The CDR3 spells CASSDREETQYF. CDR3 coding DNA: TGTGCCAGCAGTGACAGGGAGGAGACCCAGTACTTC.

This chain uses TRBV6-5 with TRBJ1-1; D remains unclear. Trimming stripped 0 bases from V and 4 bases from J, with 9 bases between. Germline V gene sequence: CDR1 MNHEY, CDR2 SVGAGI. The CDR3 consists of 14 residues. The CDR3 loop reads CASSYSKGLTEAFF. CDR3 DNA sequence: TGTGCCAGCAGTTACTCGAAAGGGCTCACTGAAGCTTTCTTT.

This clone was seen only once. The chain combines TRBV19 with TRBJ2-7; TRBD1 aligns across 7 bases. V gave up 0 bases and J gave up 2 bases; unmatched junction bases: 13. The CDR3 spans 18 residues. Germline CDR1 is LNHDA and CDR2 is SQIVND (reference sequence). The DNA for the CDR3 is TGTGCCAGTAGTATAGATCGGAGCGCGGACAGGTGGGCCTACGAGCAGTACTTC. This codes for CASSIDRSADRWAYEQYF.

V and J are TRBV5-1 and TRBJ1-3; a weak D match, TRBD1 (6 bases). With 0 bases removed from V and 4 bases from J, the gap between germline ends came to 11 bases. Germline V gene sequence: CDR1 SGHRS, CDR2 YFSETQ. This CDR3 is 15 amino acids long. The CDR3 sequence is CASSLDWGPGNTIYF. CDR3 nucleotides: TGCGCCAGCAGCTTGGACTGGGGGCCCGGAAACACCATATATTTT.

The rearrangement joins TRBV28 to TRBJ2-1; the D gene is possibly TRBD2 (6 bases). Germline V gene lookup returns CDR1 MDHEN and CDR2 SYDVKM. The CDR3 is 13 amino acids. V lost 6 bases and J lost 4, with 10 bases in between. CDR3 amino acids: CASRPGTYNEQFF. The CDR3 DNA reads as TGTGCCAGCAGACCCGGGACTTACAATGAGCAGTTCTTC. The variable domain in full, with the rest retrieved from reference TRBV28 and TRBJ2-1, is DVKVTQSSRYLVKRTGEKVFLECVQDMDHENMFWYRQDPGLGLRLIYFSYDVKMKEKGDIPEGYSVSREKKERFSLILESASTNQTSMYLCASRPGTYNEQFFGPGTRLTVL.

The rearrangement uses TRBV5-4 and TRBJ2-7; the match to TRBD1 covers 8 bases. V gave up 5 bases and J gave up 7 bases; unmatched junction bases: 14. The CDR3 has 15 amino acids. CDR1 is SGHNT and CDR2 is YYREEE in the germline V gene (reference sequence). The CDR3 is CASRVMGQEHQEQYF. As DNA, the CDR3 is TGTGCCAGCAGGGTGATGGGACAGGAGCACCAAGAGCAGTACTTC.

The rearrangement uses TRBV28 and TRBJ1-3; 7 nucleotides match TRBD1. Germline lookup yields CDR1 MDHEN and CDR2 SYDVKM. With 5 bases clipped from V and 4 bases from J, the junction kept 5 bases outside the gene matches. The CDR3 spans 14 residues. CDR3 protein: CASSVQGLGNTIYF. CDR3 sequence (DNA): TGTGCCAGCAGTGTACAGGGGTTAGGAAACACCATATATTTT.

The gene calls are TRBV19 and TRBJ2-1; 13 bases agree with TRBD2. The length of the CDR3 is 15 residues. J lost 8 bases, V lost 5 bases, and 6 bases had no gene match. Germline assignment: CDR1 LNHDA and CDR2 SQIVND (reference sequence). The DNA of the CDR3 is TGTGCCAGTAGTCGGACTAGCGGGAGTTTTGATGAGCAGTTCTTC. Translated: CASSRTSGSFDEQFF.

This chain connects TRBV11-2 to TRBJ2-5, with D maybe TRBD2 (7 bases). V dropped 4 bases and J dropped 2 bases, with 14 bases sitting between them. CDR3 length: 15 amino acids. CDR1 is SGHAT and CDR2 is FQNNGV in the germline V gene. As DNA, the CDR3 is TGTGCCAGCAGCTCCTCGGGGGGCGAACAAGAGACCCAGTACTTC. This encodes CASSSSGGEQETQYF. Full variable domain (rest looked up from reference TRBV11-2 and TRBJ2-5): EAGVAQSPRYKIIEKRQSVAFWCNPISGHATLYWYQQILGQGPKLLIQFQNNGVVDDSQLPKDRFSAERLKGVDSTLKIQPAKLEDSAVYLCASSSSGGEQETQYFGPGTRLLVL.

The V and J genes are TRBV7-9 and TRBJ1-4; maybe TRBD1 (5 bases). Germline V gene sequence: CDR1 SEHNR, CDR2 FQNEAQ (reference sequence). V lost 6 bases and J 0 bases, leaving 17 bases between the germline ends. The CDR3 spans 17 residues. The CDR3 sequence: CASSFEAGPTTNEKLFF. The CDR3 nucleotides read TGTGCCAGCAGTTTTGAGGCAGGGCCGACAACTAATGAAAAACTGTTTTTT.

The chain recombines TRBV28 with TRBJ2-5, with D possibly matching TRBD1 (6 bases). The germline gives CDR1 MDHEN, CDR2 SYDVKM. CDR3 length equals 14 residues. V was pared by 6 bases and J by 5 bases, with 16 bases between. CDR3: CASREDRFPETQYF. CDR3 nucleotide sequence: TGTGCCAGCAGGGAAGACAGGTTTCCGGAGACCCAGTACTTC. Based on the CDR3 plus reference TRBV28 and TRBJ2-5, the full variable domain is DVKVTQSSRYLVKRTGEKVFLECVQDMDHENMFWYRQDPGLGLRLIYFSYDVKMKEKGDIPEGYSVSREKKERFSLILESASTNQTSMYLCASREDRFPETQYFGPGTRLLVL.

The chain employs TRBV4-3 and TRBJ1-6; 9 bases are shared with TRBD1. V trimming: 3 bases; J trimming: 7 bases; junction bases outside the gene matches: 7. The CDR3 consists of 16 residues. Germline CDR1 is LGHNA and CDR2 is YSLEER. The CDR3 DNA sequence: TGCGCCAGCAGCCAGGCGGGACAGGGTTCCAATTCACCCCTCCACTTT. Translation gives CASSQAGQGSNSPLHF.

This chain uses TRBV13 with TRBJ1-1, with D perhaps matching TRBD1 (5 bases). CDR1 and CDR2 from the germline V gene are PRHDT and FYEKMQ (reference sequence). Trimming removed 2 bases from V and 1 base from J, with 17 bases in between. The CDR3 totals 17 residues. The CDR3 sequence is CASSLTGLRVPNTEAFF. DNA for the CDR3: TGTGCCAGCAGCTTAACGGGGCTTAGGGTGCCGAACACTGAAGCTTTCTTT. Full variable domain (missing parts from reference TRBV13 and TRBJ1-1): AAGVIQSPRHLIKEKRETATLKCYPIPRHDTVYWYQQGPGQDPQFLISFYEKMQSDKGSIPDRFSAQQFSDYHSELNMSSLELGDSALYFCASSLTGLRVPNTEAFFGQGTRLTVV.

CDR3 sequence: CASSPPLAGSYEQYF. The CDR3 region has the DNA TGTGCCAGCAGCCCCCCCCTAGCGGGCTCCTACGAGCAGTACTTC. J is TRBJ2-7 and V is TRBV28, with 8 bases lining up with TRBD2. The CDR3 has 15 residues. In germline, CDR1 is MDHEN, CDR2 SYDVKM. V gave up 6 bases and J gave up 0 bases; unmatched junction bases: 7. Filled out from reference TRBV28 and TRBJ2-7, the complete variable domain reads DVKVTQSSRYLVKRTGEKVFLECVQDMDHENMFWYRQDPGLGLRLIYFSYDVKMKEKGDIPEGYSVSREKKERFSLILESASTNQTSMYLCASSPPLAGSYEQYFGPGTRLTVT.

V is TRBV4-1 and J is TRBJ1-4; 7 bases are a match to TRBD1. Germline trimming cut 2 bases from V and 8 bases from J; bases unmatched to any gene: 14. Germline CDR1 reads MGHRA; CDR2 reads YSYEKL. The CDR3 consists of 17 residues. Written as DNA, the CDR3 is TGCGCCAGCAGCCAATTCTACGACAGGGAAAGGGGCGAAAAACTGTTTTTT. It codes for CASSQFYDRERGEKLFF.

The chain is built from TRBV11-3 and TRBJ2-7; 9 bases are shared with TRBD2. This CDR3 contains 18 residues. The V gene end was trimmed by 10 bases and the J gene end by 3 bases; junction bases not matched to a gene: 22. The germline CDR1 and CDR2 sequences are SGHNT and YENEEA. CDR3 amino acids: CATPDGRDSSGKGYEQYF. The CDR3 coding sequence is TGTGCCACCCCGGACGGGAGGGATTCTAGCGGGAAGGGCTACGAGCAGTACTTC.